The 2 T cell receptor beta chains below all came from one sample that was sequenced in a study of control samples from healthy donors and cancer patients (dated by TCRdb to the early 2020s). Libraries were built with the immunoSEQ multiplex PCR assay. TCRdb limited this immuneACCESS table to in-frame rearrangements with V and J called. A share of clones is missing; checked studies link under half to unresolved V genes, and the rest is unexplained. The sample table records about 230,000 clones; about 80% of these occur just once. In total, the top ten clones hold roughly 13% of the sample. The sample consisted of PBMCs. The receptor set was obtained from a woman aged 55 to 70 with lung cancer.

The chain is built from TRBV18 and TRBJ1-2, with TRBD1 identical over 9 bases. Trimming took 1 base from V and 3 from J; bases not matched to a gene: 6. CDR1 is KGHSH and CDR2 is LQKENI in the germline V gene. CDR3 size: 16 residues. CDR3 sequence reads: CASSPRGTGSYYGYTF. CDR3 DNA sequence: TGTGCCAGCTCACCACGCGGGACAGGGAGTTACTATGGCTACACCTTC.

The genes are TRBV6-1 and TRBJ1-2; D gene unclear. The germline gives CDR1 MNHNS, CDR2 SASEGT. Trimming left V 3 bases short and J 4 bases short, with 9 bases between. The CDR3 has 13 residues. CDR3 bases: TGTGCCAGCAGTGAGGTTGGTGGCTATGGCTACACCTTC. This codes for CASSEVGGYGYTF.